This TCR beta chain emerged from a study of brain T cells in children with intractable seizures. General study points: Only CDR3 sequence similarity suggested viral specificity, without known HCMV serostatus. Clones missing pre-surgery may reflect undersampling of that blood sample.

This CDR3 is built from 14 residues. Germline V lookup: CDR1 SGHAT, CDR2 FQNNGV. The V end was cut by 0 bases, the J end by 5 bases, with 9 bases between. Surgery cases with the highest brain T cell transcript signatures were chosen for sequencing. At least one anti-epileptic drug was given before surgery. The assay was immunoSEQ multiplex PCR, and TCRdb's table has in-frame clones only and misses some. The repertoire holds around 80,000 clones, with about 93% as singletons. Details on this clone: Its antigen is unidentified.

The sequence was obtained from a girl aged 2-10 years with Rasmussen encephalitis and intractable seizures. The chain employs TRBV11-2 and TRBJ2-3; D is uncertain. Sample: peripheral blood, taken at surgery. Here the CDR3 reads CASSLDRSGDTQYF. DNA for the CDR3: TGTGCCAGCAGCTTAGATCGTTCTGGAGATACGCAGTATTTT.